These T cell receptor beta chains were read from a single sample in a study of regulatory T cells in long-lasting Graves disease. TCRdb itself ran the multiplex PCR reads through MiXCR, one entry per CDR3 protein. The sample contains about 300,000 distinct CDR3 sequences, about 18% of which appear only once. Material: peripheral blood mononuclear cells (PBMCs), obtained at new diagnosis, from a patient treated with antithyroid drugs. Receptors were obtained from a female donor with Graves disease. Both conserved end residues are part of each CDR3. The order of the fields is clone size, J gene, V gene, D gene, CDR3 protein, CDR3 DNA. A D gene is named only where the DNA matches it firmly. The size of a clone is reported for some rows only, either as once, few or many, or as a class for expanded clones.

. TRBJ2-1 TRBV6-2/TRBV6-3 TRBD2 CASSTSGLAGIYNEQFF TGTGCCAGCAGTACCTCAGGACTAGCGGGGATATACAATGAGCAGTTCTTC
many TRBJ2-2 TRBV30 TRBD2 CAWRLAANTGELFF TGTGCCTGGAGACTAGCGGCGAACACCGGGGAGCTGTTTTTT
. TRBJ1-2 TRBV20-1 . CSAQNTGYGYTF TGCAGTGCCCAGAATACGGGCTATGGCTACACCTTC
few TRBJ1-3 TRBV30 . CAWRGTGPAAGNTIYF TGTGCCTGGAGGGGAACAGGGCCCGCCGCTGGAAACACCATATATTTT
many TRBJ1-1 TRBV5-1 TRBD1 CASSLSQGGTNTEAFF TGCGCCAGCAGCTTGAGCCAGGGGGGTACGAACACTGAAGCTTTCTTT
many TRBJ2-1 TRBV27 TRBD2 CASSMTSGSNEQFF TGTGCCAGCAGTATGACTAGCGGGAGTAATGAGCAGTTCTTC
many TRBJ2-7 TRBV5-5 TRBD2 CASSLVLAGEQYF TGTGCCAGCAGCTTGGTACTAGCGGGCGAGCAGTACTTC
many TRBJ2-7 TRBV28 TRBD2 CASSLHLSGRLEQYF TGTGCCAGCAGTTTACACCTTAGCGGGAGGCTCGAGCAGTACTTC
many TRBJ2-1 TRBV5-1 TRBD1 CASSQERGLEQFF TGCGCCAGCAGCCAGGAGAGGGGGCTTGAGCAGTTCTTC
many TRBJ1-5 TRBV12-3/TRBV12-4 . CASSLAALNQPQHF TGTGCCAGCAGCCTGGCGGCCTTGAATCAGCCCCAGCATTTT